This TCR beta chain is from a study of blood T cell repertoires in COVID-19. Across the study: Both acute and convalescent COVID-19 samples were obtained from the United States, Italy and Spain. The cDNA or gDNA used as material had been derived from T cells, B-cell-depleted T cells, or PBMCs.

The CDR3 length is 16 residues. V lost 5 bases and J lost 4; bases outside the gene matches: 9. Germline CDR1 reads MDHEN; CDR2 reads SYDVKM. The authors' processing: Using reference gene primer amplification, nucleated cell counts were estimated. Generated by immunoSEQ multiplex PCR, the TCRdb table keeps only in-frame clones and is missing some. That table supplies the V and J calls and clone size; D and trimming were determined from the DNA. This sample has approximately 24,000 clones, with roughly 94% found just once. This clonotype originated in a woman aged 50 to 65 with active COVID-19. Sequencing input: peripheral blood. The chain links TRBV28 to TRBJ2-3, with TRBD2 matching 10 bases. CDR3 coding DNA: TGTGCCAGCAGTCAATCAGCGGGAGGGCGGTCAGATACGCAGTATTTT. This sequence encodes CASSQSAGGRSDTQYF. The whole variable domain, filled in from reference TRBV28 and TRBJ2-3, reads DVKVTQSSRYLVKRTGEKVFLECVQDMDHENMFWYRQDPGLGLRLIYFSYDVKMKEKGDIPEGYSVSREKKERFSLILESASTNQTSMYLCASSQSAGGRSDTQYFGPGTRLTVL.